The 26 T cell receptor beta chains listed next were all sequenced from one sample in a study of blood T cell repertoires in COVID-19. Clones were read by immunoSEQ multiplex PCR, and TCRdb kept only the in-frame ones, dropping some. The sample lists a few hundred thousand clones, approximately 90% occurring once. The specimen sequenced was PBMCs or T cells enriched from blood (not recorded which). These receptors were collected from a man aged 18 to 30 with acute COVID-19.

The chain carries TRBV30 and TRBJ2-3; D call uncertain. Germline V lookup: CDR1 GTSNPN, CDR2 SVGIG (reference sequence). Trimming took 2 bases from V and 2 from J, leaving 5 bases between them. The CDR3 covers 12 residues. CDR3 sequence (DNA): TGTGCCTGGAGTACAGACACAGATACGCAGTATTTT. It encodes CAWSTDTDTQYF. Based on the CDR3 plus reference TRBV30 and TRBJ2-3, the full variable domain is SQTIHQWPATLVQPVGSPLSLECTVEGTSNPNLYWYRQAAGRGLQLLFYSVGIGQISSEVPQNLSASRPQDRQFILSSKKLLLSDSGFYLCAWSTDTDTQYFGPGTRLTVL.

The CDR3 sequence is CASSSSQGFLSGNTIYF. The CDR3 DNA sequence: TGTGCCAGCAGCTCCTCACAGGGTTTCCTCTCTGGAAACACCATATATTTT. The chain recombines TRBV7-9 with TRBJ1-3; TRBD1 might be the D (6 bases). V gave up 4 bases and J gave up 0 bases, with 16 bases separating them. From germline, CDR1 is SEHNR and CDR2 FQNEAQ (reference sequence). The CDR3 runs to 17 residues. Full variable domain (remainder filled in from reference TRBV7-9 and TRBJ1-3): DTGVSQNPRHKITKRGQNVTFRCDPISEHNRLYWYRQTLGQGPEFLTYFQNEAQLEKSRLLSDRFSAERPKGSFSTLEIQRTEQGDSAMYLCASSSSQGFLSGNTIYFGEGSWLTVV.

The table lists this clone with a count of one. For the CDR3, the DNA is TGTGCCAGCAGCGCCGGCAATGAGCAGTTCTTC. The encoded protein is CASSAGNEQFF. The chain is built from TRBV11-2 and TRBJ2-1; D is undetermined. With 5 bases removed from V and 6 bases from J, the gap between germline ends came to 5 bases. Germline V gene sequence: CDR1 SGHAT, CDR2 FQNNGV. There are 11 residues in the CDR3.

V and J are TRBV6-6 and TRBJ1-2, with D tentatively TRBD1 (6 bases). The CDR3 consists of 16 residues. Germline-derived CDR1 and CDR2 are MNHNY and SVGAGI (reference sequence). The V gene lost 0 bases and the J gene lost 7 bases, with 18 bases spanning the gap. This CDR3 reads CASSYSEQKGEGGYTF. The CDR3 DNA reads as TGTGCCAGCAGTTACTCCGAACAGAAGGGGGAGGGTGGCTACACCTTC.

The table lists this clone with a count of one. CDR3 in amino acids: CASSLATYAGETQYF. CDR3 in DNA: TGCGCCAGCAGCTTGGCCACCTACGCCGGAGAGACCCAGTACTTC. This chain joins TRBV5-1 and TRBJ2-5; D not certain. The germline CDR1 and CDR2 sequences are SGHRS and YFSETQ. The CDR3 length is 15 residues. Trimming took off 0 bases at V and 4 bases at J, with 13 bases between the two ends.

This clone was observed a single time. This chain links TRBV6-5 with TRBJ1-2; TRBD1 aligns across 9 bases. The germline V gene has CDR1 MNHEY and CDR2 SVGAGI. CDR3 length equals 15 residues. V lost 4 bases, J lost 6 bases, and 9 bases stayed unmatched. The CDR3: CASSSRDREVNGYTF. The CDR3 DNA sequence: TGTGCCAGCAGTTCCCGGGACAGGGAGGTCAATGGCTACACCTTC.

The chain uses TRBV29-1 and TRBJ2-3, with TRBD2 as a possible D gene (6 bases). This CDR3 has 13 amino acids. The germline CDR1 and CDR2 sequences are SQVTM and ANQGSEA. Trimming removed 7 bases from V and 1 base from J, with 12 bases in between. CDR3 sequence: CSGSGTRTDTQYF. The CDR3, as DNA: TGCAGCGGGTCCGGGACTCGCACAGATACGCAGTATTTT.

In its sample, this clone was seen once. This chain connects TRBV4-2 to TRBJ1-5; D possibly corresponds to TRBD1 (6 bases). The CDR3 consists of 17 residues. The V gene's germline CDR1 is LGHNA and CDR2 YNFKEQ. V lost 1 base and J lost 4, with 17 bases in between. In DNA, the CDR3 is TGTGCCAGCAGCCAAGTTGGGGGGGGGCAGGGGAATCAGCCCCAGCATTTT. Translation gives CASSQVGGGQGNQPQHF.

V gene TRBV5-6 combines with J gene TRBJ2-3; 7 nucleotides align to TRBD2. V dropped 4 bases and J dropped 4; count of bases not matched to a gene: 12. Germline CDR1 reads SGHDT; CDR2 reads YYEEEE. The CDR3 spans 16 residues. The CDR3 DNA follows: TGTGCCAGCAGCCCCTGGGGAGGGACGGTCCCAGATACGCAGTATTTT. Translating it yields CASSPWGGTVPDTQYF.

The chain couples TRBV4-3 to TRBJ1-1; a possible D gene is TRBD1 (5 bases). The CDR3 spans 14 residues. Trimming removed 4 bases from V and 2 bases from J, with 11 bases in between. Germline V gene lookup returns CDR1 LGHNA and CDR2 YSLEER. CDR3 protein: CASSLDRSNTEAFF. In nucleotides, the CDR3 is TGCGCCAGCAGCCTAGACAGATCCAACACTGAAGCTTTCTTT.

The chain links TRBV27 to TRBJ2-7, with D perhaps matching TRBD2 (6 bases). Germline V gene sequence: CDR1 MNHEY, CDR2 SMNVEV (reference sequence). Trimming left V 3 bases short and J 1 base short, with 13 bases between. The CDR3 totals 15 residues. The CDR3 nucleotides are TGTGCCAGCAGTTTGGGGGGAGCAGTATCCTACGAGCAGTACTTC. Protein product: CASSLGGAVSYEQYF.

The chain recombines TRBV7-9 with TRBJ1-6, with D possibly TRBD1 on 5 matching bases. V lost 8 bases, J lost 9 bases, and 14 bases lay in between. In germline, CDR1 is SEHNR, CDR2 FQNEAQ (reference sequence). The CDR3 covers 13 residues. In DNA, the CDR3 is TGTGCCAGCGGGGAGGAGGGGAGTTCACCCCTCCACTTT. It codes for CASGEEGSSPLHF.

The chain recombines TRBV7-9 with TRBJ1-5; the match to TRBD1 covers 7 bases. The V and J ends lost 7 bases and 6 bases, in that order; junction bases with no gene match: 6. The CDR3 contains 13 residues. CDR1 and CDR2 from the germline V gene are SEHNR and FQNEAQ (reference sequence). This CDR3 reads CASKKGAGQPQHF. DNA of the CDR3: TGTGCCAGCAAAAAGGGGGCTGGTCAGCCCCAGCATTTT.

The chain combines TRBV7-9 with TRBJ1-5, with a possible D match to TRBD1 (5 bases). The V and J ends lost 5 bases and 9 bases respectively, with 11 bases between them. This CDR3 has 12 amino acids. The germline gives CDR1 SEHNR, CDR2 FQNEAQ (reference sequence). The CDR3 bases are TGTGCCAGCAGCCCAGGGCCCGGGCCCCAGCATTTT. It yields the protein CASSPGPGPQHF.

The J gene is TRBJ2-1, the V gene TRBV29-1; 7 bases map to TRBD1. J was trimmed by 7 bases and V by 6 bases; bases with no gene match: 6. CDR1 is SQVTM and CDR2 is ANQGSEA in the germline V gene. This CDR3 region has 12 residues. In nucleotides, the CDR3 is TGCAGCGTATGGGACAGATCAAATGAGCAGTTCTTC. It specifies CSVWDRSNEQFF.

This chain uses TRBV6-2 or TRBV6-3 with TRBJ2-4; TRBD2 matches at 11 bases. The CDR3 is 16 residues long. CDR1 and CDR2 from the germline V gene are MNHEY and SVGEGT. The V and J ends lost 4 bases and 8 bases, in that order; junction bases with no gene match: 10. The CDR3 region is CASSFTSGRARDIQYF. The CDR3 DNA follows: TGTGCCAGCAGTTTTACTAGCGGGAGAGCGAGGGACATTCAGTACTTC.

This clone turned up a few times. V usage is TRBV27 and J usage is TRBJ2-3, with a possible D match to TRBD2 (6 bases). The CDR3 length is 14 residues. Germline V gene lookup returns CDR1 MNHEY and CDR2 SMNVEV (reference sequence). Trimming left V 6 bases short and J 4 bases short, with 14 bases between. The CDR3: CASSFSGESDTQYF. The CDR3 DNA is TGTGCCAGCAGCTTTAGCGGAGAATCAGATACGCAGTATTTT.

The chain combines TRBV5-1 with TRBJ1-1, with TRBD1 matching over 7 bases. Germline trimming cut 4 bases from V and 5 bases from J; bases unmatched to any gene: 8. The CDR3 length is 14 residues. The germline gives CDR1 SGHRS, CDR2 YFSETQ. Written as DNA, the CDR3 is TGCGCCAGCAGCGGGGACAGTGGTTGGACTGAAGCTTTCTTT. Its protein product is CASSGDSGWTEAFF.

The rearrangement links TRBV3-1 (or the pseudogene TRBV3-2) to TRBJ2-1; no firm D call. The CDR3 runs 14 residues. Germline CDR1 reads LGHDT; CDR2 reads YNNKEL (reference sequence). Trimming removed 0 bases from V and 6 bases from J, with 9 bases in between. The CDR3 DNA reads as TGTGCCAGCAGCCAAGACACCAGAACCAATGAGCAGTTCTTC. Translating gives CASSQDTRTNEQFF.

CDR3 in amino acids: CASSHISDREFTGELFF. CDR3 nucleotides: TGTGCCAGCAGCCATATTTCGGACAGGGAATTCACCGGGGAGCTGTTTTTT. The rearrangement links TRBV4-2 to TRBJ2-2, with TRBD1 matching 8 bases. CDR1 and CDR2 from the germline V gene are LGHNA and YNFKEQ. J gave up 4 bases and V 3 bases, and 10 bases lay outside the gene matches. The CDR3 loop spans 17 amino acids.

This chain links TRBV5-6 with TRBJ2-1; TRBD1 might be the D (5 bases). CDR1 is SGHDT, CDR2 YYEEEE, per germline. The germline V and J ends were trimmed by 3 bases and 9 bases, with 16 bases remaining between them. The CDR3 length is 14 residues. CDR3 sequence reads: CASSWGLPKGEQFF. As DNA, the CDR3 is TGTGCCAGCAGCTGGGGCCTTCCCAAGGGTGAGCAGTTCTTC.

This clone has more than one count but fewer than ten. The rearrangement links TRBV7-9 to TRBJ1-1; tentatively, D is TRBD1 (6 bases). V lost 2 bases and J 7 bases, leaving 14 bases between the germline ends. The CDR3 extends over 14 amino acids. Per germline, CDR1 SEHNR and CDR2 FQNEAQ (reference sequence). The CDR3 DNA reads TGTGCCAGCAGCTTATCTCAGGGGTCGAGTGAAGCTTTCTTT. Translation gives CASSLSQGSSEAFF. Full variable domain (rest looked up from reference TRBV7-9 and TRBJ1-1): DTGVSQNPRHKITKRGQNVTFRCDPISEHNRLYWYRQTLGQGPEFLTYFQNEAQLEKSRLLSDRFSAERPKGSFSTLEIQRTEQGDSAMYLCASSLSQGSSEAFFGQGTRLTVV.

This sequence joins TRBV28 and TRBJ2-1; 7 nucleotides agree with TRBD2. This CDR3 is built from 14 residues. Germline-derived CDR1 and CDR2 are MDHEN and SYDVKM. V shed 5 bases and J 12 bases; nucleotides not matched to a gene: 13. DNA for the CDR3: TGTGCCAGCAGTGCTGGGGGGGTTCTCGGTTGGCAGTTCTTC. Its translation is CASSAGGVLGWQFF.

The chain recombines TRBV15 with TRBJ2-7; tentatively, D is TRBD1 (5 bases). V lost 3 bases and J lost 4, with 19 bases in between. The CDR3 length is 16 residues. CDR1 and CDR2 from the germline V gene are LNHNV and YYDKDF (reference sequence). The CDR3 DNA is TGTGCCACCAGCAGTGCTGGAGACAGTTACCAATACGAGCAGTACTTC. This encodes CATSSAGDSYQYEQYF. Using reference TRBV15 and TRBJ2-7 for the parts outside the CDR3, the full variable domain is DAMVIQNPRYQVTQFGKPVTLSCSQTLNHNVMYWYQQKSSQAPKLLFHYYDKDFNNEADTPDNFQSRRPNTSFCFLDIRSPGLGDTAMYLCATSSAGDSYQYEQYFGPGTRLTVT.

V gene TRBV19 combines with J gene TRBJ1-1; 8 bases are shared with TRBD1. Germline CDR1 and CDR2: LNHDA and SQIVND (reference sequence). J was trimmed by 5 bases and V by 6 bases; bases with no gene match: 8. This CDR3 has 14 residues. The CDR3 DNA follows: TGTGCCAGTAGCGGGCAGGGGGCAGGAACTGAAGCTTTCTTT. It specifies CASSGQGAGTEAFF. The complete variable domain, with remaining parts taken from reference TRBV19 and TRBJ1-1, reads DGGITQSPKYLFRKEGQNVTLSCEQNLNHDAMYWYRQDPGQGLRLIYYSQIVNDFQKGDIAEGYSVSREKKESFPLTVTSAQKNPTAFYLCASSGQGAGTEAFFGQGTRLTVV.

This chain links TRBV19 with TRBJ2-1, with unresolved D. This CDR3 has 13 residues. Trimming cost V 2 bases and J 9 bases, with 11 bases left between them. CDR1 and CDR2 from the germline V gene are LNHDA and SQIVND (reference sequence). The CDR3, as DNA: TGTGCCAGTAGTATACAGGTATTGAGTGAGCAGTTCTTC. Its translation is CASSIQVLSEQFF.